Presented here are 30 T cell receptor beta chains from one specimen sequenced in a study of beta chain features in type 1 diabetes. Expressed TCRB transcripts got sequenced, as all isolated RNA was reverse transcribed. The repertoire was sequenced with immunoSEQ multiplex PCR; TCRdb's copy has only in-frame clones and lacks some. The sample holds 300,000 or so clones, 7% to 10% seen once. Their target antigens are unknown. Study findings and constraints: Significant though moderate, a shortening of TCRB CDR3s appeared in all four CD4+ subsets of Type 1 diabetes patients.

Input material: central memory CD4+ T cells from blood. The receptors derive from a man aged 30 to 45 with type 1 diabetes.

This clone turned up a few times. The chain carries TRBV2 and TRBJ1-2; no definite D call. Germline CDR1 reads SNHLY; CDR2 reads FYNNEI. CDR3 length: 13 residues. V lost 1 base and J lost 0, with 3 bases in between. The CDR3 spells CASSEGTNYGYTF. CDR3 DNA: TGTGCCAGCAGTGAAGGAACTAACTATGGCTACACCTTC.

In this sample, this clone turned up a few times. The genes are TRBV5-6 and TRBJ1-2; D ambiguous. The CDR3 sequence is 13 residues long. The V end was cut by 2 bases, the J end by 4 bases, with 9 bases between. The V gene's germline CDR1 is SGHDT and CDR2 YYEEEE. CDR3 in DNA: TGTGCCAGCAGCTTTCAGGTTGGCTATGGCTACACCTTC. Translated, it gives CASSFQVGYGYTF.

V and J are TRBV7-2 and TRBJ2-3; D is ambiguous. The CDR3 extends over 13 amino acids. With 5 bases removed from V and 4 bases from J, the gap between germline ends came to 10 bases. CDR1 is SGHTA, CDR2 FQGNSA, per germline. As DNA, the CDR3 is TGTGCCAGCAGCCGTAAGTTTGCAGATACGCAGTATTTT. This codes for CASSRKFADTQYF.

This clone was observed a few times. The chain combines TRBV23-1 with TRBJ2-4, with no clear D. TRBV23-1 is treated as an ORF (open reading frame) with a function not yet certain. CDR3 length equals 16 residues. Trimming removed 0 bases from V and 0 bases from J, with 9 bases in between. The DNA of the CDR3 is TGCGCCAGCAGTCAATCGTGGGGTCTAGCCAAAAACATTCAGTACTTC. As protein: CASSQSWGLAKNIQYF.

This clone was detected a few times. The J gene is TRBJ1-5, the V gene TRBV28, with 7 bases lining up with TRBD1. Germline assignment: CDR1 MDHEN and CDR2 SYDVKM. The CDR3 contains 15 residues. V lost 4 bases, J lost 4 bases, and 7 bases stayed unmatched. CDR3 in amino acids: CASSSGQLLNQPQHF. The CDR3 DNA follows: TGTGCCAGCAGTTCGGGACAGCTCCTAAATCAGCCCCAGCATTTT.

Comments on this clone: Other nucleotide sequences in the sample specify the same CDR3. The CDR3 is CASSPAARYEQYF. In DNA, the CDR3 is TGTGCCAGCAGCCCCGCGGCTCGCTACGAGCAGTACTTC. The chain joins TRBV7-9 to TRBJ2-7; D not resolved. There are 13 residues in the CDR3. Trimming cost V 5 bases and J 3 bases, with 11 bases left between them. The germline V gene has CDR1 SEHNR and CDR2 FQNEAQ (reference sequence).

The CDR3 bases are TGTGCCAGCAGCCAAGGTCCCCTTTTGGAAAAACTGTTTTTT. Translating gives CASSQGPLLEKLFF. The chain uses TRBV14 and TRBJ1-4, with unresolved D. Looked up from germline, CDR1 is SGHDN and CDR2 is FVKESK. This CDR3 region has 14 residues. Deletions cut 1 base from V and 8 bases from J, with 11 bases between.

The chain recombines TRBV7-9 with TRBJ2-2, with D possibly being TRBD1 (6 bases). This CDR3 is built from 17 residues. Per the germline V gene, CDR1 is SEHNR and CDR2 is FQNEAQ (reference sequence). Trimming cost V 5 bases and J 4 bases, with 20 bases left between them. The CDR3 DNA reads as TGTGCCAGCAGCGGGGGACACCCCAGCTGGGCCACCGGGGAGCTGTTTTTT. Its protein product is CASSGGHPSWATGELFF.

This clone was seen a few times. The chain links TRBV5-1 to TRBJ1-6; tentatively, D is TRBD1 (5 bases). Germline lookup yields CDR1 SGHRS and CDR2 YFSETQ. Trimming removed 0 bases from V and 7 bases from J, with 11 bases in between. CDR3 size: 15 residues. The CDR3 DNA sequence: TGCGCCAGCAGCTTGGGACAGAAGACAAATTCACCCCTCCACTTT. This gives the protein CASSLGQKTNSPLHF. Full variable domain (outside the CDR3, taken from reference TRBV5-1 and TRBJ1-6): KAGVTQTPRYLIKTRGQQVTLSCSPISGHRSVSWYQQTPGQGLQFLFEYFSETQRNKGNFPGRFSGRQFSNSRSEMNVSTLELGDSALYLCASSLGQKTNSPLHFGNGTRLTVT.

This clone was seen only a few times. This specimen includes other DNA sequences encoding the same CDR3. The chain recombines TRBV18 with TRBJ1-3; 7 bases are a match to TRBD1. In germline, CDR1 is KGHSH, CDR2 LQKENI. Losses at the gene ends were 2 bases for V and 0 bases for J; bases not matched to a gene: 4. The CDR3 sequence is 16 residues long. CDR3 DNA: TGTGCCAGCTCACCATGGGACAGCAGCTCTGGAAACACCATATATTTT. Protein sequence: CASSPWDSSSGNTIYF. Looking up the rest from reference TRBV18 and TRBJ1-3 gives the full variable domain: NAGVMQNPRHLVRRRGQEARLRCSPMKGHSHVYWYRQLPEEGLKFMVYLQKENIIDESGMPKERFSAEFPKEGPSILRIQQVVRGDSAAYFCASSPWDSSSGNTIYFGEGSWLTVV.

This clone has ten or more counts. The chain has TRBV6-4 and TRBJ2-2, with D perhaps TRBD1 (6 bases). The V end lost 3 bases, the J end lost 4 bases, and 9 bases lay between the germline ends. Germline assignment: CDR1 MRHNA and CDR2 SNTAGT. The CDR3 has 14 amino acids. This CDR3 is CASSESRGTGELFF. CDR3 coding DNA: TGTGCCAGCAGTGAGTCCAGGGGCACCGGGGAGCTGTTTTTT.

J is TRBJ1-1 and V is TRBV20-1; no reliable D call. Trimming removed 3 bases from V and 10 bases from J, with 12 bases in between. This CDR3 spans 11 amino acids. Germline V gene data show CDR1 as DFQATT and CDR2 as SNEGSKA (reference sequence). CDR3 nucleotide sequence: TGCAGTGCTAGTGGGCTGGGAGGAGCTTTCTTT. This sequence encodes CSASGLGGAFF.

The rearrangement uses TRBV2 and TRBJ1-1; D gene unclear. The CDR3 covers 14 residues. The ends were cut back, 10 bases at V and 8 bases at J, with 23 bases in the middle. Germline CDR1 is SNHLY and CDR2 is FYNNEI. CDR3 DNA sequence: TGTGCCATCCGAAAATCGGCCGTACTGCCCGAAGCTTTCTTT. Residues: CAIRKSAVLPEAFF.

A few counts support this clone. V and J are TRBV29-1 and TRBJ1-2; 12 bases map to TRBD1. There are 13 residues in the CDR3. Germline trimming cut 6 bases from V and 4 bases from J; bases unmatched to any gene: 3. Germline V gene lookup returns CDR1 SQVTM and CDR2 ANQGSEA. DNA of the CDR3: TGCAGCGTGTCGGGACAGGGGGCCTATGGCTACACCTTC. It specifies CSVSGQGAYGYTF.

The chain is built from TRBV5-4 and TRBJ2-5; D gene unclear. Germline CDR1 reads SGHNT; CDR2 reads YYREEE (reference sequence). The CDR3 spans 12 residues. Trimming left V 1 base short and J 4 bases short, with 5 bases between. CDR3 nucleotides: TGTGCCAGCAGCTTGAACGGAGAGACCCAGTACTTC. Amino acids: CASSLNGETQYF.

This clone was found a few times. The chain combines TRBV19 with TRBJ2-7; D possibly corresponds to TRBD1 (8 bases). The CDR3 is 13 amino acids. V lost 9 bases and J lost 0, with 12 bases in between. From germline, CDR1 is LNHDA and CDR2 SQIVND (reference sequence). CDR3 sequence: CASGGTGSYEQYF. CDR3 in DNA: TGTGCCAGCGGGGGGACAGGCTCCTACGAGCAGTACTTC.

The rearrangement uses TRBV7-2 and TRBJ2-7, with D tentatively TRBD1 or TRBD2 (5 bases each). The CDR3 loop spans 14 amino acids. Germline CDR1 SGHTA, CDR2 FQGNSA. Trimming shortened V by 1 base and J by 3 bases, and 10 bases separated the two germline ends. This CDR3 reads CASSLGGGIYEQYF. CDR3 in DNA: TGTGCCAGCAGCTTAGGTGGGGGAATCTACGAGCAGTACTTC.

The chain employs TRBV5-1 and TRBJ1-1, with unresolved D. The V gene lost 0 bases and the J gene lost 4 bases, with 13 bases spanning the gap. The CDR3 totals 15 residues. Germline V CDR1 and CDR2: SGHRS, YFSETQ. This chain's CDR3 is CASSLAMRRGTEAFF. The CDR3 bases are TGCGCCAGCAGCTTGGCCATGAGGCGGGGCACTGAAGCTTTCTTT.

This clone was counted many times. The rearrangement uses TRBV6-5 and TRBJ1-2, with D possibly TRBD1 on 6 matching bases. The CDR3 totals 14 residues. V was shortened by 0 bases and J by 4 bases, with 9 bases between the two germline ends. Germline-derived CDR1 and CDR2 are MNHEY and SVGAGI. CDR3 sequence reads: CASSYSGQTYGYTF. The CDR3 coding sequence is TGTGCCAGCAGTTACTCCGGACAGACCTATGGCTACACCTTC.

This clone was counted many times. V usage is TRBV10-3 and J usage is TRBJ2-2; D gene ambiguous. Germline CDR1 and CDR2: ENHRY and SYGVKD. This CDR3 region has 15 residues. With 0 bases removed from V and 3 bases from J, the gap between germline ends came to 8 bases. Written as DNA, the CDR3 is TGTGCCATCAGTGAGTCGTCTTGGTACACCGGGGAGCTGTTTTTT. Protein: CAISESSWYTGELFF.

V is TRBV29-1 and J is TRBJ2-7; 10 bases align to TRBD1. The ends lost 6 bases at V and 7 bases at J; junction bases unmatched: 12. The germline CDR1 and CDR2 sequences are SQVTM and ANQGSEA. The CDR3 has 14 amino acids. The DNA of the CDR3 is TGCAGCGTCAAGCACCGGGACAGGGGATGGGAGCAGTACTTC. This encodes CSVKHRDRGWEQYF.

The chain uses TRBV21-1 and TRBJ1-6; no check of the table's D call, TRBD1, against the DNA was made. TRBV21-1 is annotated as a pseudogene. This CDR3 region has 14 residues. The chain's CDR3 is CASSGRQGGSPLHF. CDR3 DNA sequence: TGTGCCAGCAGCGGCCGACAGGGAGGCTCACCCCTCCACTTT.

This clone occurred a few times. The rearrangement links TRBV5-1 to TRBJ2-1, with 9 bases identical to TRBD1. Looked up from germline, CDR1 is SGHRS and CDR2 is YFSETQ. The CDR3 is 14 residues long. Losses at the gene ends were 4 bases for V and 8 bases for J; bases not matched to a gene: 7. The CDR3 nucleotides read TGCGCCAGCAGCGCGGGACAGGGTTTGGATGAGCAGTTCTTC. Translating it yields CASSAGQGLDEQFF.

This clone was found a few times. V usage is TRBV7-9 and J usage is TRBJ2-3, with a tentative D call TRBD2 (6 bases). The V gene lost 1 base and the J gene lost 0 bases, with 11 bases spanning the gap. Germline V gene data show CDR1 as SEHNR and CDR2 as FQNEAQ (reference sequence). This CDR3 is built from 16 residues. Here the CDR3 DNA reads TGTGCCAGCAGCTTAGGCTCAGGGACTAGCACAGATACGCAGTATTTT. It translates to CASSLGSGTSTDTQYF. Supplemented by reference TRBV7-9 and TRBJ2-3, the full variable domain reads DTGVSQNPRHKITKRGQNVTFRCDPISEHNRLYWYRQTLGQGPEFLTYFQNEAQLEKSRLLSDRFSAERPKGSFSTLEIQRTEQGDSAMYLCASSLGSGTSTDTQYFGPGTRLTVL.

Ten or more counts support this clone. The CDR3 sequence is CASSFDGNNYGYTF. The CDR3, as DNA: TGCGCCAGCAGCTTTGACGGAAACAACTATGGCTACACCTTC. The chain joins TRBV5-1 to TRBJ1-2, with unresolved D. Germline assignment: CDR1 SGHRS and CDR2 YFSETQ. The length of the CDR3 is 14 residues. V shed 2 bases and J shed 2 bases, with 10 bases lying between them.

This clone was counted only a few times. This CDR3 is CASSVVSEAGELFF. CDR3 nucleotide sequence: TGTGCCAGCAGCGTAGTATCAGAGGCCGGGGAGCTGTTTTTT. This chain uses TRBV9 with TRBJ2-2; D gene uncertain. Trimming left V 0 bases short and J 6 bases short, with 9 bases between. This CDR3 contains 14 residues. Germline V gene sequence: CDR1 SGDLS, CDR2 YYNGEE.

This clone was seen a few times. J is TRBJ2-5 and V is TRBV5-6; tentative D call: TRBD2 (5 bases). Germline V gene sequence: CDR1 SGHDT, CDR2 YYEEEE. This CDR3 comprises 15 residues. V shed 2 bases and J shed 2 bases, with 13 bases lying between them. The CDR3 loop is CASSLTSSRQETQYF. DNA of the CDR3: TGTGCCAGCAGCTTAACGTCTAGCCGTCAAGAGACCCAGTACTTC.

The V gene is TRBV6-6, the J gene TRBJ2-5, with D possibly called TRBD1 or TRBD2 (5 bases each). This CDR3 has 16 residues. CDR1 MNHNY and CDR2 SVGAGI come from the germline V gene (reference sequence). The germline V and J ends were trimmed by 2 bases and 1 base, with 14 bases remaining between them. The CDR3 DNA reads TGTGCCAGCAGTTACATAAACCGGGACCCCCAAGAGACCCAGTACTTC. Its translation is CASSYINRDPQETQYF.

V is TRBV7-9 and J is TRBJ2-5; TRBD2 agrees at 12 bases. This CDR3 contains 16 residues. Germline V gene data show CDR1 as SEHNR and CDR2 as FQNEAQ (reference sequence). V lost 6 bases, J lost 1 base, and 6 bases stayed unmatched. CDR3 DNA: TGTGCCAGCAGGTCACTAGCGGGGGGCTCCCAAGAGACCCAGTACTTC. Its protein is CASRSLAGGSQETQYF.

Notes on this clone: At the DNA level, this CDR3 is encoded by other sequences in the same sample as well. The V call is TRBV4-3, the J call TRBJ2-2; D ambiguous. V was pared by 1 base and J by 4 bases, with 4 bases between. CDR3 size: 13 residues. Germline V CDR1 and CDR2: LGHNA, YSLEER. The DNA for the CDR3 is TGCGCCAGCAGCCAAGCTGCCACCGGGGAGCTGTTTTTT. Encoded protein: CASSQAATGELFF.